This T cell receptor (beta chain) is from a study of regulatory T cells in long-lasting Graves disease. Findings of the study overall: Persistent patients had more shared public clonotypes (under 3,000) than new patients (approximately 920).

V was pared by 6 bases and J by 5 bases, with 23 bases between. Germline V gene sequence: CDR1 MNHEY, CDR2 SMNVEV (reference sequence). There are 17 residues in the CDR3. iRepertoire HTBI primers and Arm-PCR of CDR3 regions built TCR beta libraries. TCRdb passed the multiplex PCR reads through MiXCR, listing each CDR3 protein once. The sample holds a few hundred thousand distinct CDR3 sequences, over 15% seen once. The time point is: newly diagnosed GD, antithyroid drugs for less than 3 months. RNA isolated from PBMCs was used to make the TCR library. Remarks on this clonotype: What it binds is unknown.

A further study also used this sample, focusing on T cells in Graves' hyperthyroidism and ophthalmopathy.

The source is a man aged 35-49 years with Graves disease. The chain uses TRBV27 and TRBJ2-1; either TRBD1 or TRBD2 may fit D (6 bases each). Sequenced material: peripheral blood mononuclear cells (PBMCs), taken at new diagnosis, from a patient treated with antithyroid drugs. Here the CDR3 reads CASSSEGRGPSDNEQFF. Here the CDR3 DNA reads TGTGCCAGCAGCTCGGAGGGCAGGGGACCAAGCGACAATGAGCAGTTCTTC.